This TCR beta chain came from a study of response to subunit inactivated influenza vaccine. Germline V gives CDR1 SEHNR, CDR2 FQNEAQ (reference sequence). V gave up 3 bases and J gave up 8 bases; unmatched junction bases: 7. This CDR3 is 15 amino acids long. One entry per CDR3 protein, called by TCRdb with MiXCR from the RT-PCR reads. The top ten clones hold approximately 13% of a sample with 560,000 or so distinct CDR3 sequences, 7.5% to 8.5% of them seen once. A single count supports this clonotype. This sequence joins TRBV7-9 and TRBJ2-5, with 12 bases aligning to TRBD2. The receptor was derived from a man aged 50-75 years who received an inactivated influenza vaccine. The sample here was PBMCs from blood, taken less than 30 months after vaccination. The CDR3 is CASSFGTSGPVTQYF. In nucleotides, the CDR3 is TGTGCCAGCAGCTTTGGGACTAGCGGGCCGGTAACCCAGTACTTC.